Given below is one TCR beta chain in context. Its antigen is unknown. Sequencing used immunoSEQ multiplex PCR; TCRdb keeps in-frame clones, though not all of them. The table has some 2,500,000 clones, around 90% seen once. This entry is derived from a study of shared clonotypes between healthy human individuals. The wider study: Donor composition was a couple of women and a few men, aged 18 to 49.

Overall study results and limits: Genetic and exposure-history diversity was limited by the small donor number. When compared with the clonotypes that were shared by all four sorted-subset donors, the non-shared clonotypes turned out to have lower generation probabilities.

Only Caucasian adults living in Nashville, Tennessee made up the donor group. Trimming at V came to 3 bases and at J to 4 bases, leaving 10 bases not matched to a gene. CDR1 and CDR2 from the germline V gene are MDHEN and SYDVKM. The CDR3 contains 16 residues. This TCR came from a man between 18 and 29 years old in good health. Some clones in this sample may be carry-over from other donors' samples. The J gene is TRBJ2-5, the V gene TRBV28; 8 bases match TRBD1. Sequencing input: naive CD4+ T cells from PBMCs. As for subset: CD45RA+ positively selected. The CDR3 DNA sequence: TGTGCCAGCAGTTTTATTCCGCCAGGGGGCCGAGAGACCCAGTACTTC. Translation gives CASSFIPPGGRETQYF.